These 5 T cell receptor beta chains were sequenced from one sample in a study of OX40 agonist ivuxolimab in advanced cancers. TCRdb's table, derived via immunoSEQ multiplex PCR, lists solely in-frame clones and lacks some. The sample lists over 45,000 clones, about 81% seen once, with 0.95% to 1.2% in the top ten. The sequences come from CD4+ or CD8+ T cells sorted from blood, collected in a trial of the OX40 agonist ivuxolimab. The receptors derive from an adult with an advanced solid tumor such as melanoma, head and neck, liver or kidney cancer.

This clone was observed a few times. The chain uses TRBV25-1 and TRBJ2-2, with no clear D. V gave up 6 bases and J gave up 1 base, with 9 bases separating them. The CDR3 totals 14 residues. Germline CDR1 and CDR2: MGHDK and SYGVNS. CDR3 region: CASRTEKNTGELFF. CDR3 sequence (DNA): TGTGCCAGCAGGACTGAAAAGAACACCGGGGAGCTGTTTTTT.

This clone came up once. V usage is TRBV7-2 and J usage is TRBJ1-2; TRBD1 is a possible D gene (5 bases). V was shortened by 0 bases and J by 7 bases, with 12 bases between the two germline ends. The CDR3 loop spans 14 amino acids. Germline V gene sequence: CDR1 SGHTA, CDR2 FQGNSA. The CDR3 bases are TGTGCCAGCAGCTTAGCCAGGGACGTTCTTGGCTACACCTTC. Translated: CASSLARDVLGYTF.

The gene calls are TRBV7-9 and TRBJ2-7, with no clear D. This CDR3 is 11 amino acids long. V shed 2 bases and J shed 6 bases, with 5 bases lying between them. Germline CDR1 reads SEHNR; CDR2 reads FQNEAQ (reference sequence). CDR3 protein: CASSLIGEQYF. The CDR3 DNA sequence: TGTGCCAGCAGCTTAATTGGCGAGCAGTACTTC.

The V call is TRBV10-3, the J call TRBJ1-2; maybe TRBD1 (6 bases). CDR1 is ENHRY, CDR2 SYGVKD, per germline. Between the trimmed V and J ends, which lost 0 bases and 8 bases, there was a span of 13 bases. The CDR3 consists of 14 residues. The CDR3 reads CAISESIGGGGYTF. CDR3 in DNA: TGTGCCATCAGTGAGTCGATTGGGGGCGGGGGCTACACCTTC.

The chain combines TRBV14 with TRBJ1-5, with TRBD1 as a possible D gene (5 bases). V was shortened by 4 bases and J by 9 bases, with 13 bases between the two germline ends. The CDR3 has 13 amino acids. Germline loops: CDR1 SGHDN, CDR2 FVKESK. The CDR3 loop reads CASSLQGFGPQHF. The CDR3 DNA reads as TGTGCCAGCAGCCTTCAGGGCTTTGGGCCCCAGCATTTT.